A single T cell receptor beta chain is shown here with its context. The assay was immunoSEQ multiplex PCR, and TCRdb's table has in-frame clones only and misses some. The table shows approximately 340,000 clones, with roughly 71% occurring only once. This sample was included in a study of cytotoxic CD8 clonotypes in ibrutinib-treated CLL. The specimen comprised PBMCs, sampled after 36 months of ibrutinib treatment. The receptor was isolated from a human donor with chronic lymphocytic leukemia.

In nucleotides, the CDR3 is TGCGCCAGCAGCCAAGCTCAGCAGGGGGCCGATGAAAAACTGTTTTTT. Translated: CASSQAQQGADEKLFF. The chain recombines TRBV4-3 with TRBJ1-4, with 8 bases that match TRBD1. Germline CDR1 LGHNA, CDR2 YSLEER. V lost 1 base to trimming and J lost 6 bases; unmatched junction nucleotides: 7. The CDR3 contains 16 residues.